One sample yielded the 8 T cell receptor beta chains listed below, sequenced in a study of blood T cell repertoires in COVID-19. The data were produced by immunoSEQ multiplex PCR, yet TCRdb's version contains in-frame clones alone and is incomplete. The sample lists 120,000 to 150,000 clones; more than 65% were seen once. The sequencing input was peripheral blood. The receptors stem from a human donor in a cohort sampled during active COVID-19.

This chain connects TRBV2 to TRBJ2-2, with TRBD1 matching 9 bases. J gave up 7 bases and V 0 bases, and 6 bases lay outside the gene matches. Germline CDR1 is SNHLY and CDR2 is FYNNEI. The CDR3 consists of 16 residues. The CDR3 loop reads CASSEALRTGVGELFF. The CDR3 DNA reads TGTGCCAGCAGTGAAGCGCTTCGGACAGGGGTCGGGGAGCTGTTTTTT.

This chain uses TRBV7-2 with TRBJ1-5; D uncertain. V lost 0 bases to trimming and J lost 0 bases, with 9 bases between them. The CDR3 is 16 amino acids. CDR1 SGHTA and CDR2 FQGNSA come from the germline V gene. The CDR3, as DNA: TGTGCCAGCAGCTTAGCAGTGAGCCTTAGCAATCAGCCCCAGCATTTT. Protein sequence: CASSLAVSLSNQPQHF.

This sequence joins TRBV27 and TRBJ2-1, with D possibly matching TRBD2 (5 bases). V was trimmed by 6 bases and J by 10 bases, leaving 10 bases between them. The CDR3 sequence is 11 residues long. The germline V gene has CDR1 MNHEY and CDR2 SMNVEV (reference sequence). As DNA, the CDR3 is TGTGCCAGCAGGGCGGGTTGGGAGCAGTTCTTC. It translates to CASRAGWEQFF.

This clone appeared a single time. The gene calls are TRBV14 and TRBJ1-4, with TRBD1 as a possible D gene (5 bases). Trimming left V 4 bases short and J 1 base short, with 16 bases between. The CDR3 is 17 residues long. The V gene's germline CDR1 is SGHDN and CDR2 FVKESK. The CDR3 spells CASSLLPGKGTNEKLFF. The CDR3 bases are TGTGCCAGCAGCCTTCTGCCAGGGAAGGGAACTAATGAAAAACTGTTTTTT.

This clone was counted a single time. The J gene is TRBJ1-4, the V gene TRBV28; 7 nucleotides agree with TRBD1. The trim removed 11 bases at V and 5 bases at J, leaving 8 bases unmatched. CDR1 is MDHEN, CDR2 SYDVKM, per germline. This CDR3 is 13 amino acids long. CDR3 loop: CAVPGQLNEKLFF. The CDR3 DNA reads as TGTGCCGTCCCGGGACAGCTGAATGAAAAACTGTTTTTT.

This chain uses TRBV19 with TRBJ2-5; 9 bases fit TRBD1. CDR1 is LNHDA, CDR2 SQIVND, per germline (reference sequence). This CDR3 is built from 15 residues. V shed 2 bases, J shed 2 bases, and the junction held 3 bases outside the gene matches. CDR3 residues: CASSIRGTGQETQYF. CDR3 nucleotides: TGTGCCAGTAGTATACGGGGGACAGGGCAAGAGACCCAGTACTTC.

The chain links TRBV6-5 to TRBJ2-1; 7 bases are a match to TRBD1. The CDR3 runs to 15 residues. Germline V gives CDR1 MNHEY, CDR2 SVGAGI. The V and J ends lost 0 bases and 4 bases, in that order; junction bases with no gene match: 3. The CDR3 DNA reads TGTGCCAGCAGTTACTCTAGGGACAGATACAATGAGCAGTTCTTC. Residues: CASSYSRDRYNEQFF.

The chain carries TRBV20-1 and TRBJ2-3, with 10 bases matching TRBD2. CDR3 size: 16 residues. In germline, CDR1 is DFQATT, CDR2 SNEGSKA (reference sequence). The V and J ends lost 3 bases and 2 bases, in that order; junction bases with no gene match: 8. The CDR3 protein is CSASLRSGGVTDTQYF. The CDR3, as DNA: TGCAGTGCTAGTTTGAGGAGCGGGGGGGTCACAGATACGCAGTATTTT.